This T cell receptor beta chain is from a study of T cell responses to AZD1222 COVID-19 vaccine. Germline values: CDR1 SGHKS, CDR2 YYEKEE (reference sequence). The length of the CDR3 is 14 residues. Trimming pared 5 bases from V and 6 bases from J, leaving 17 bases between. Clones were sequenced by immunoSEQ multiplex PCR, and TCRdb holds only the in-frame ones, with some missing. The sample contains about 100,000 clones, 80% to 90% of which appear only once. The study, taken as a whole, reports: Possibly, clonal diversity was underestimated; donors were largely white British and included more females. The study reported that nearly half of spike-specific TCRs target unmutated variant regions. Recipients of two AZD1222 doses showed rising Spike-specific TCR breadth and depth. Researchers report vaccine-associated CD4 TCRs spanning spike, with dominance at 160-218 and 743-854.

Details on this clone: The antigen remains undetermined.

This sequence was found in an adult in good health. This chain links TRBV5-5 with TRBJ1-2; tentative D call: TRBD1 (5 bases). The sequences come from peripheral blood, collected on day 0 of AZD1222 vaccination. CDR3 amino acids: CASRPDRPLDGYTF. Here the CDR3 DNA reads TGTGCCAGCAGACCAGACAGACCCTTGGATGGCTACACCTTC.